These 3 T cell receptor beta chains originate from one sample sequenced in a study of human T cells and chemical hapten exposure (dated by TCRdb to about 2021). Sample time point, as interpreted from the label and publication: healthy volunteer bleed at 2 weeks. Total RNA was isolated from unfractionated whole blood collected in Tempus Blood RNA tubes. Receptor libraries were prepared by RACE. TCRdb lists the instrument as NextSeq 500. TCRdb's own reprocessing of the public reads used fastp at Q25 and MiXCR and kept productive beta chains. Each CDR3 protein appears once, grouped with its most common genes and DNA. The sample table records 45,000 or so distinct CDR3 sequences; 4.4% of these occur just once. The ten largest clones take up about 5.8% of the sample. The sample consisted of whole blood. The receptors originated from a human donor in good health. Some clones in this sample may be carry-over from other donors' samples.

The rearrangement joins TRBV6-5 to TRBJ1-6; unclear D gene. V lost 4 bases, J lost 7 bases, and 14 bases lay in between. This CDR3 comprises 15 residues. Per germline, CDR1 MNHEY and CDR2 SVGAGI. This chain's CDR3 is CASSSGGGGNSPLHF. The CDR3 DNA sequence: TGTGCCAGCAGTTCCGGTGGTGGCGGGAATTCACCCCTCCACTTT.

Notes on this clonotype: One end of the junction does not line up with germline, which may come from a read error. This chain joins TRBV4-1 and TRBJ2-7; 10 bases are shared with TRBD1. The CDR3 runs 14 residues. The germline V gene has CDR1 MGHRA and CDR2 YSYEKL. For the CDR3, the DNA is TGCGCCAGCAGCCGCCCGGGGACAGGGGCCGAGGAGTACTTC. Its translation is CASSRPGTGAEEYF.

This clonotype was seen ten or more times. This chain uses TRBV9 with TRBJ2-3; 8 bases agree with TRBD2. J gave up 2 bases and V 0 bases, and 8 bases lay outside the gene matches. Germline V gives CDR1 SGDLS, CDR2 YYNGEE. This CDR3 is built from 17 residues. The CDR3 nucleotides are TGTGCCAGCAGCGTAGGGGACCCTAGCGGGCCCACAGATACGCAGTATTTT. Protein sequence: CASSVGDPSGPTDTQYF.